The clone carrying this T cell receptor beta chain came up many times. The method for making cDNA was 5'RACE, and it used 10-nucleotide random UMIs. TCRdb fed the 5' RACE reads into MiXCR, producing one record per CDR3 protein. The repertoire holds 36,000 or so distinct CDR3 sequences, with approximately 10% as singletons. After removal of 6 bases from V and 5 bases from J, the junction contained 5 bases not matched to a gene. Germline CDR1 and CDR2: DFQATT and SNEGSKA (reference sequence). The CDR3 spans 12 residues. This entry is derived from a study of neurological immune-mediated disorders. The chain combines TRBV20-1 with TRBJ1-2; 8 bases fit TRBD1. This TCR derives from a woman younger than 45 with HTLV-1-associated myelopathy (HAM/TSP). What was sequenced was PBMCs. The DNA of the CDR3 is TGCAGTGCCTCGGACAGGGCTTATGGCTACACCTTC. As protein: CSASDRAYGYTF.